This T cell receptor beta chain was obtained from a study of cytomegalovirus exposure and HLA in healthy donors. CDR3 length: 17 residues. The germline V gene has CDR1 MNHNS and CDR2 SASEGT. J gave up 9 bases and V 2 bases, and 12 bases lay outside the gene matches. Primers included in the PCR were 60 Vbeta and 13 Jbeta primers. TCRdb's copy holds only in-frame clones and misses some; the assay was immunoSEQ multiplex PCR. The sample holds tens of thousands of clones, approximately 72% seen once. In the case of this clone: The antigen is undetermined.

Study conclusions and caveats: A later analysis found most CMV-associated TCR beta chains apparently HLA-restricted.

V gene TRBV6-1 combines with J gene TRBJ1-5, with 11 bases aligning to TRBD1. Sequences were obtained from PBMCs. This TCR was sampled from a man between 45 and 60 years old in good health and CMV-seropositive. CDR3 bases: TGTGCCAGCAGTGAAAGAAGGGGGACAGGGGGGGGAGGGCCCCAGCATTTT. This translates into CASSERRGTGGGGPQHF.